This T cell receptor beta chain was captured by sequencing in a study of T-cell memory formation after mild COVID-19. Using its own MiXCR run on the 5' RACE reads, TCRdb lists one record per CDR3 protein. The table records over 150,000 distinct CDR3 sequences, approximately 17% of them present only once. Material: PBMCs or a T cell subset sorted from them (not recorded which). The TCR was taken from a young man who had mild COVID-19 (a few samples of this study predate the infection). Cell type and time point are not known.

The CDR3 is CASSVTGRAGGYTF. CDR3 bases: TGTGCCAGCAGCGTGACCGGCAGGGCGGGCGGCTACACCTTC. The V and J genes are TRBV9 and TRBJ1-2, with a tentative D call TRBD1 (5 bases). CDR1 and CDR2 from the germline V gene are SGDLS and YYNGEE. CDR3 length equals 14 residues. V lost 2 bases, J lost 8 bases, and 16 bases lay in between.